Below, 31 T cell receptor beta chains from the same sample are listed, as sequenced in a study of PD-1 blockade in classical Hodgkin lymphoma. Measured with immunoSEQ multiplex PCR; TCRdb has only the in-frame clones, and not every one. The table lists approximately 52,000 clones, roughly 86% of them singletons. As to time point: cycle 4 day 1 (C4D1), after 6 weeks of nivolumab. Each patient relapsed following autologous stem cell transplantation, and prior brentuximab vedotin exposure differed. The starting material was peripheral blood mononuclear cells (PBMCs), obtained before the fourth cycle of nivolumab. Receptors originate from a human donor with classical Hodgkin lymphoma.

V and J are TRBV7-8 and TRBJ1-5; D gene uncertain. Germline V gene data show CDR1 as SGHVS and CDR2 as FQNEAQ. The V end was cut by 1 base, the J end by 3 bases, with 16 bases between. The CDR3 consists of 17 residues. The CDR3 is CASSLGSVAQLNQPQHF. For the CDR3, the DNA is TGTGCCAGCAGCTTAGGATCGGTGGCACAGCTCAATCAGCCCCAGCATTTT.

V usage is TRBV9 and J usage is TRBJ2-1; D may match TRBD1 or TRBD2 (5 bases each). Trimming took 10 bases from V and 4 from J, leaving 18 bases between them. This CDR3 is built from 14 residues. CDR1 and CDR2 (germline): SGDLS, YYNGEE. The CDR3 reads CASSREGAYNEQFF. CDR3 DNA sequence: TGTGCCTCCTCCCGGGAAGGGGCATACAATGAGCAGTTCTTC. Looking up the rest from reference TRBV9 and TRBJ2-1 gives the full variable domain: DSGVTQTPKHLITATGQRVTLRCSPRSGDLSVYWYQQSLDQGLQFLIQYYNGEERAKGNILERFSAQQFPDLHSELNLSSLELGDSALYFCASSREGAYNEQFFGPGTRLTVL.

This clone was recorded only once. The rearrangement links TRBV14 to TRBJ2-3; TRBD2 matches at 11 bases. V lost 4 bases and J lost 10; bases outside the gene matches: 19. The CDR3 runs to 18 residues. Per germline, CDR1 SGHDN and CDR2 FVKESK. The CDR3 nucleotides are TGTGCCAGCAGCCCCATACCGCCCGGGACTAGCGGCCGGGTTGCGCAGTATTTT. It is translated as CASSPIPPGTSGRVAQYF.

This sequence joins TRBV10-3 and TRBJ2-5; 7 bases are shared with TRBD1. V trimming: 4 bases; J trimming: 1 base; junction bases outside the gene matches: 9. Germline-derived CDR1 and CDR2 are ENHRY and SYGVKD. The CDR3 is 16 amino acids. In DNA form, the CDR3 reads TGTGCCATCAGTGGGGGACAGACAACCTCCCAAGAGACCCAGTACTTC. Translated: CAISGGQTTSQETQYF.

The chain joins TRBV5-4 to TRBJ2-4; 8 bases line up with TRBD2. This CDR3 is built from 14 residues. Germline-derived CDR1 and CDR2 are SGHNT and YYREEE (reference sequence). The V and J ends lost 4 bases and 5 bases, in that order; junction bases with no gene match: 5. CDR3 residues: CASSPGTSENIQYF. CDR3 DNA: TGTGCCAGCAGCCCCGGGACTAGTGAAAACATTCAGTACTTC.

The genes are TRBV5-1 and TRBJ1-1; D not resolved. V was trimmed by 2 bases and J by 1 base, leaving 6 bases between them. Germline V gene sequence: CDR1 SGHRS, CDR2 YFSETQ. This CDR3 comprises 13 residues. CDR3 nucleotides: TGCGCCAGCAGCTTCGGAGGGAACACTGAAGCTTTCTTT. It codes for CASSFGGNTEAFF.

The chain has TRBV11-3 and TRBJ2-2; 7 positions agree with TRBD1. Germline CDR1 is SGHNT and CDR2 is YENEEA. The CDR3 totals 15 residues. J gave up 6 bases and V 5 bases, and 9 bases lay outside the gene matches. The CDR3 DNA reads as TGTGCCAGCAGCAGTGACAGGGAAAATCCCGGGGAGCTGTTTTTT. The encoded protein is CASSSDRENPGELFF. Looking up the rest from reference TRBV11-3 and TRBJ2-2 gives the full variable domain: EAGVVQSPRYKIIEKKQPVAFWCNPISGHNTLYWYLQNLGQGPELLIRYENEEAVDDSQLPKDRFSAERLKGVDSTLKIQPAELGDSAVYLCASSSDRENPGELFFGEGSRLTVL.

This chain links TRBV11-2 with TRBJ1-2; D ambiguous. V lost 5 bases and J 8 bases, leaving 24 bases between the germline ends. CDR3 length: 16 amino acids. Germline V gene lookup returns CDR1 SGHAT and CDR2 FQNNGV. CDR3 nucleotide sequence: TGTGCCAGCAGCCCGTTGGACGGCACTTCGGGAGGCGGCTACACCTTC. Encoded protein: CASSPLDGTSGGGYTF.

The V gene is TRBV6-1, the J gene TRBJ1-1, with D possibly being TRBD1 (6 bases). Trimming took 7 bases from V and 7 from J, leaving 13 bases between them. CDR1 and CDR2 from the germline V gene are MNHNS and SASEGT. The CDR3 runs 12 residues. CDR3 residues: CASTQGTLEAFF. The CDR3, as DNA: TGTGCCAGCACGCAGGGGACCCTTGAAGCTTTCTTT.

This chain uses TRBV9 with TRBJ1-3; TRBD1 aligns across 7 bases. Germline CDR1 SGDLS, CDR2 YYNGEE. Losses at the gene ends were 1 base for V and 0 bases for J; bases not matched to a gene: 4. The CDR3 contains 16 residues. CDR3 sequence: CASSVKGASSGNTIYF. Written as DNA, the CDR3 is TGTGCCAGCAGCGTAAAGGGGGCAAGCTCTGGAAACACCATATATTTT.

V and J are TRBV10-3 and TRBJ1-3; possible D gene TRBD1, 5 bases. There are 18 residues in the CDR3. The germline V and J ends were trimmed by 7 bases and 0 bases, with 22 bases remaining between them. Germline V lookup: CDR1 ENHRY, CDR2 SYGVKD. The CDR3 coding sequence is TGTGCCATCATGACCGGGGCCATGGATAGGGGCTCTGGAAACACCATATATTTT. It specifies CAIMTGAMDRGSGNTIYF.

Points on this clone: This could be a read error, since a much larger clone is one nucleotide away. Within the sample, other DNA sequences also encode this same CDR3. This sequence joins TRBV4-1 and TRBJ1-5, with D possibly TRBD1 on 5 matching bases. The length of the CDR3 is 15 residues. The germline CDR1 and CDR2 sequences are MGHRA and YSYEKL. Trimming took off 1 base at V and 7 bases at J, with 14 bases between the two ends. The CDR3 region is CASSQGAGERQPQHF. The CDR3 DNA sequence: TGCGCCAGCAGCCAAGGGGCGGGGGAAAGACAGCCCCAGCATTTT.

This chain links TRBV2 with TRBJ2-2, with TRBD1 matching 8 bases. Germline CDR1 SNHLY, CDR2 FYNNEI. This CDR3 spans 15 amino acids. The V segment lost 5 bases and the J segment 2 bases; nucleotides outside the gene matches: 4. The DNA of the CDR3 is TGTGCCAGCAGTAATCAGGGGGCTAACACCGGGGAGCTGTTTTTT. It codes for CASSNQGANTGELFF.

V and J are TRBV9 and TRBJ1-6; D gene uncertain. The V end was cut by 4 bases, the J end by 6 bases, with 11 bases between. This CDR3 contains 14 residues. The germline V gene encodes CDR1 SGDLS and CDR2 YYNGEE. CDR3 sequence reads: CASSQVVTNSPLHF. The CDR3 DNA is TGTGCCAGCAGCCAAGTTGTAACTAATTCACCCCTCCACTTT.

This clone was recorded only once. CDR3 region: CASSESGVYGYTF. The DNA for the CDR3 is TGTGCCAGCAGTGAATCAGGGGTCTATGGCTACACCTTC. The chain couples TRBV6-1 to TRBJ1-2, with D perhaps TRBD1 (6 bases). The CDR3 runs to 13 residues. Germline lookup yields CDR1 MNHNS and CDR2 SASEGT. Trimming took off 2 bases at V and 4 bases at J, with 8 bases between the two ends.

The V and J genes are TRBV7-9 and TRBJ1-2; D call uncertain. CDR3 length: 13 residues. Deletions cut 1 base from V and 2 bases from J, with 5 bases between. CDR1 SEHNR and CDR2 FQNEAQ come from the germline V gene (reference sequence). CDR3 loop: CASSLGKNYGYTF. The CDR3 nucleotides are TGTGCCAGCAGCTTAGGGAAAAACTATGGCTACACCTTC. The complete variable domain, with remaining parts taken from reference TRBV7-9 and TRBJ1-2, reads DTGVSQNPRHKITKRGQNVTFRCDPISEHNRLYWYRQTLGQGPEFLTYFQNEAQLEKSRLLSDRFSAERPKGSFSTLEIQRTEQGDSAMYLCASSLGKNYGYTFGSGTRLTVV.

V and J are TRBV6-5 and TRBJ2-3, with TRBD2 identical over 7 bases. The CDR3 length is 11 residues. Germline CDR1 and CDR2: MNHEY and SVGAGI. V was clipped by 2 bases and J by 10 bases; unmatched bases: 0. For the CDR3, the DNA is TGTGCCAGCAGTTACGGGGGGGCGCAGTATTTT. Amino acid sequence: CASSYGGAQYF.

This chain connects TRBV21-1 to TRBJ2-5; TRBD2, the table's D call, lacks a check against the DNA. TRBV21-1 is classified as a pseudogene. The length of the CDR3 is 12 residues. The CDR3 region has the DNA TGTGCCCCACAGAGGGCCCAAGAGACCCAGTACTTC. Amino acid sequence: CAPQRAQETQYF.

The chain is built from TRBV4-1 and TRBJ2-2; D remains unclear. Per the germline V gene, CDR1 is MGHRA and CDR2 is YSYEKL. This CDR3 is built from 14 residues. Trimming removed 7 bases from V and 0 bases from J, with 9 bases in between. The CDR3 spells CASTPRSNTGELFF. The CDR3 region has the DNA TGCGCCAGCACCCCCAGATCGAACACCGGGGAGCTGTTTTTT.

The DNA of the CDR3 is TGTGCCAGCAGCGACATATCAGGGACACACACCGGGGAGCTGTTTTTT. Translated: CASSDISGTHTGELFF. The gene calls are TRBV2 and TRBJ2-2; a weak D match, TRBD1 (6 bases). Trimming took off 6 bases at V and 3 bases at J, with 17 bases between the two ends. Germline assignment: CDR1 SNHLY and CDR2 FYNNEI. The CDR3 extends over 16 amino acids.

The chain is built from TRBV28 and TRBJ2-3; 7 bases match TRBD2. CDR3 length: 15 residues. The germline gives CDR1 MDHEN, CDR2 SYDVKM. J gave up 0 bases and V 8 bases, and 8 bases lay outside the gene matches. The CDR3 region has the DNA TGTGCCAGCGTCGGGGGAGGGATAAGCACAGATACGCAGTATTTT. Translated: CASVGGGISTDTQYF.

This chain joins TRBV10-3 and TRBJ2-2, with TRBD1 identical over 8 bases. J gave up 1 base and V 5 bases, and 3 bases lay outside the gene matches. Germline CDR1 and CDR2: ENHRY and SYGVKD. This CDR3 contains 15 residues. CDR3 sequence reads: CAISLGTGNTGELFF. The CDR3 DNA follows: TGTGCCATCAGTTTAGGGACAGGGAACACCGGGGAGCTGTTTTTT.

The CDR3 DNA sequence: TGTGCCACCGTCAGGGGCGGGGGGCGAGGGACCCAGTACTTC. Protein: CATVRGGGRGTQYF. The chain joins TRBV15 to TRBJ2-5, with 8 bases matching TRBD2. J lost 7 bases, V lost 8 bases, and 12 bases had no gene match. Per the germline V gene, CDR1 is LNHNV and CDR2 is YYDKDF (reference sequence). This CDR3 has 14 residues.

This chain links TRBV5-1 with TRBJ2-1; perhaps TRBD1 as D (5 bases). The CDR3 consists of 14 residues. From germline, CDR1 is SGHRS and CDR2 YFSETQ. Trimming removed 1 base from V and 8 bases from J, with 13 bases in between. The CDR3 sequence is CASSLQPVGDEQFF. The DNA for the CDR3 is TGCGCCAGCAGCTTGCAGCCAGTAGGGGATGAGCAGTTCTTC.

This clone appeared a few times. At one of its ends the junction is not consistent with the germline gene, which may arise from a read error. This rearrangement joins TRBV7-7 to TRBJ2-7; a weak D match, TRBD2 (5 bases). CDR1 SSHAT and CDR2 FNYEAQ come from the germline V gene (reference sequence). This CDR3 is 13 amino acids long. In nucleotides, the CDR3 is TGTGCTAGCAGCTTACAGATGCGGGACGAGCAGTACTTC. This encodes CASSLQMRDEQYF.

The chain employs TRBV6-5 and TRBJ2-3; 8 positions agree with TRBD2. This CDR3 is 15 amino acids long. J was trimmed by 7 bases and V by 3 bases; bases with no gene match: 9. In germline, CDR1 is MNHEY, CDR2 SVGAGI. The CDR3 protein is CASSYASGGLNTQYF. CDR3 in DNA: TGTGCCAGCAGTTATGCCAGCGGGGGTTTGAATACGCAGTATTTT.

The rearrangement uses TRBV9 and TRBJ2-3, with D perhaps matching TRBD1 or TRBD2 (5 bases each). Trimming stripped 0 bases from V and 4 bases from J, with 15 bases between. The CDR3 extends over 16 amino acids. In germline, CDR1 is SGDLS, CDR2 YYNGEE. DNA for the CDR3: TGTGCCAGCAGCGTAGAGGGGCGAGGGATCGCAGATACGCAGTATTTT. It specifies CASSVEGRGIADTQYF.

V usage is TRBV19 and J usage is TRBJ2-7; D assignment may be TRBD1 or TRBD2 (7 bases each). V gave up 8 bases and J gave up 1 base, with 21 bases separating them. CDR3 size: 16 residues. The germline V gene has CDR1 LNHDA and CDR2 SQIVND (reference sequence). This CDR3 is CASRSGGGSRSYEQYF. CDR3 nucleotide sequence: TGTGCCAGTCGATCAGGGGGGGGAAGCAGGTCCTACGAGCAGTACTTC.

The chain couples TRBV13 to TRBJ2-6; 7 bases match TRBD2. The length of the CDR3 is 17 residues. CDR1 PRHDT and CDR2 FYEKMQ come from the germline V gene (reference sequence). V trimming: 2 bases; J trimming: 1 base; junction bases outside the gene matches: 5. The CDR3 region is CASSLNWGGSGANVLTF. In DNA, the CDR3 is TGTGCCAGCAGCTTAAACTGGGGAGGGTCTGGGGCCAACGTCCTGACTTTC.

The CDR3 nucleotides are TGTGCCACCACCCTGGGCCGTCTAGCGCGCACAGATACGCAGTATTTT. Protein product: CATTLGRLARTDTQYF. The gene calls are TRBV15 and TRBJ2-3; weak D call: TRBD2 (6 bases). This CDR3 is 16 amino acids long. CDR1 and CDR2 from the germline V gene are LNHNV and YYDKDF (reference sequence). Trimming removed 7 bases from V and 1 base from J, with 18 bases in between.

CDR3 coding DNA: TGTGCCAGCAGCGTAGGCGGACTAGCGCACCAAGAGACCCAGTACTTC. Translated, it gives CASSVGGLAHQETQYF. The rearrangement uses TRBV9 and TRBJ2-5; 9 positions agree with TRBD2. The CDR3 loop spans 16 amino acids. From germline, CDR1 is SGDLS and CDR2 YYNGEE. The J segment lost 0 bases and the V segment lost 0 bases, leaving 3 bases of the junction unmatched.